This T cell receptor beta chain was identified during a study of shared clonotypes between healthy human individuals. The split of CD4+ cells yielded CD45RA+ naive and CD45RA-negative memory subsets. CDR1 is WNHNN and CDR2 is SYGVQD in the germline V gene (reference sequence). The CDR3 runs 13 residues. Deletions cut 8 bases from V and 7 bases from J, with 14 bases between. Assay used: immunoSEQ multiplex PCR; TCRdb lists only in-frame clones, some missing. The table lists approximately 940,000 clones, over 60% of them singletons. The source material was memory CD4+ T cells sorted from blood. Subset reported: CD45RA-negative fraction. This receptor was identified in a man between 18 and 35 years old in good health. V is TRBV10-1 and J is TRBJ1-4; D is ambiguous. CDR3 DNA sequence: TGCGCCAGCCCAAACCCCTTGGGTGAAAAACTGTTTTTT. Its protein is CASPNPLGEKLFF.